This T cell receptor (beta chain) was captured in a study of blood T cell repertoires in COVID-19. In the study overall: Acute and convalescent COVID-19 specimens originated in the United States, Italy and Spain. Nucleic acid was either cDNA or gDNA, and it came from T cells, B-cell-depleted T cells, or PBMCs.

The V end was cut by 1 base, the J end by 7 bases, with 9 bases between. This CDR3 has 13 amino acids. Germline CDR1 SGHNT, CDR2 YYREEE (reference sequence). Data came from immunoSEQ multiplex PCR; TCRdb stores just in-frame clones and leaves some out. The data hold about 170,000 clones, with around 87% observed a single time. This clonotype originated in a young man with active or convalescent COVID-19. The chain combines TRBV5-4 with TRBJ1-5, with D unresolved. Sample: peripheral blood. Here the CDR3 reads CASSLRGAQPQHF. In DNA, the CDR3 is TGTGCCAGCAGCTTGCGAGGCGCCCAGCCCCAGCATTTT.